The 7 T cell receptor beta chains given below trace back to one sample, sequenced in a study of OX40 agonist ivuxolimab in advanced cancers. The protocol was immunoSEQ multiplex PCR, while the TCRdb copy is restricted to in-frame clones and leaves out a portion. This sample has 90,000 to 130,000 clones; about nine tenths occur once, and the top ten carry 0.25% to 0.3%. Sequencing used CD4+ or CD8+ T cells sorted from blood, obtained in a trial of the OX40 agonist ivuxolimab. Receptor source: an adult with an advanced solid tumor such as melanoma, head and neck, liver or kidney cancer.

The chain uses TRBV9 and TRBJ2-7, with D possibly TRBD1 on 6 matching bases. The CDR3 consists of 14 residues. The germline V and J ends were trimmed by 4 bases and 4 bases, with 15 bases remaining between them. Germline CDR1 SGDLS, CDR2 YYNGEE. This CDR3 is CASSLRQVGYEQYF. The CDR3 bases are TGTGCCAGCAGCCTGAGACAGGTTGGTTACGAGCAGTACTTC.

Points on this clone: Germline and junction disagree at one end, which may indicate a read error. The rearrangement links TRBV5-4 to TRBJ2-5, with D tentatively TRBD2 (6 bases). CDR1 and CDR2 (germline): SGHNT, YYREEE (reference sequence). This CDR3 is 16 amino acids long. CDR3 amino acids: CASSQSPGLYQETQYF. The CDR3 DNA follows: TGCGCCAGCAGCCAAAGCCCGGGACTGTACCAAGAGACCCAGTACTTC.

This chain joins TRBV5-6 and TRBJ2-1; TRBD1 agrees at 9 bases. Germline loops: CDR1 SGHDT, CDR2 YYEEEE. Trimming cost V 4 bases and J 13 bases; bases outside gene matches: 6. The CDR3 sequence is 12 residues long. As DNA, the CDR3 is TGTGCCAGCAGCCTAGAGACAGGGGGACAGTTCTTC. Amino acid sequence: CASSLETGGQFF. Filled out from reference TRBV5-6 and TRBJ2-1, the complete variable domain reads DAGVTQSPTHLIKTRGQQVTLRCSPKSGHDTVSWYQQALGQGPQFIFQYYEEEERQRGNFPDRFSGHQFPNYSSELNVNALLLGDSALYLCASSLETGGQFFGPGTRLTVL.

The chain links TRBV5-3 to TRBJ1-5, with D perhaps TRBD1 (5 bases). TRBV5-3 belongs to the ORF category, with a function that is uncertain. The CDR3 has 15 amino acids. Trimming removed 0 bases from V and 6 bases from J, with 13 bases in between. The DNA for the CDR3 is TGTGCCAGAAGCTTGGCAGGGTCAGCCCTTCAGCCCCAGCATTTT. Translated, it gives CARSLAGSALQPQHF.

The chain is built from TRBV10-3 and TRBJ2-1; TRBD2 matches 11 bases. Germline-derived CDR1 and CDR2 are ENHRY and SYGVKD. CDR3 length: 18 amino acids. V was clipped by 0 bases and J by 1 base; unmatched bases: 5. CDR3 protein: CAISESLAGEVSYNEQFF. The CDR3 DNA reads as TGTGCCATCAGTGAGTCACTAGCGGGAGAGGTTTCCTACAATGAGCAGTTCTTC.

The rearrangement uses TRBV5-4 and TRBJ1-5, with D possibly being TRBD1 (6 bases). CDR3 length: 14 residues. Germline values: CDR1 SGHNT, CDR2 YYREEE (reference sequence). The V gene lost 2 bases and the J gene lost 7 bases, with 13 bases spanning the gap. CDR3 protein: CASSLQGEVQPQHF. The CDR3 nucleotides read TGTGCCAGCAGCTTACAGGGTGAAGTGCAGCCCCAGCATTTT.

The CDR3 sequence: CASSERSQETQYF. The CDR3, as DNA: TGTGCCAGCAGCGAGAGGAGCCAAGAGACCCAGTACTTC. This chain uses TRBV7-2 with TRBJ2-5; D is unclear. V was pared by 5 bases and J by 1 base, with 8 bases between. This CDR3 has 13 amino acids. Per the germline V gene, CDR1 is SGHTA and CDR2 is FQGNSA. The full variable domain, its missing parts supplied by reference TRBV7-2 and TRBJ2-5, is GAGVSQSPSNKVTEKGKDVELRCDPISGHTALYWYRQSLGQGLEFLIYFQGNSAPDKSGLPSDRFSAERTGGSVSTLTIQRTQQEDSAVYLCASSERSQETQYFGPGTRLLVL.